This TCR beta chain was observed in a study of T cells after yellow fever vaccination. TCRdb re-derived calls from the 5' RACE reads in MiXCR, one entry per CDR3 protein. The repertoire holds more than 300,000 distinct CDR3 sequences, 3.5% to 5% seen once, with 15% to 20% in the top ten. V was clipped by 1 base and J by 7 bases, with 13 bases between them. This CDR3 has 14 residues. The germline V gene encodes CDR1 DFQATT and CDR2 SNEGSKA (reference sequence). This TCR derives from a man younger than 35 who received the YFV17D yellow fever vaccine. Specimen: PBMCs, collected 15 days after the yellow fever booster vaccination. The J gene is TRBJ2-2, the V gene TRBV20-1, with D possibly TRBD2 on 6 matching bases. CDR3 protein: CSARGGVYGGELFF. CDR3 nucleotide sequence: TGCAGTGCTAGAGGGGGGGTATATGGCGGGGAGCTGTTTTTT.